The following is a T cell receptor beta chain sequence with its context. As yet, its antigen is unknown. These data belong to a study of graft-versus-host responses after intestinal transplantation. Study-wide background: Uniformly, recipients were administered anti-thymocyte globulin induction with subsequent tacrolimus and steroids for about 3 years.

Assay: immunoSEQ multiplex PCR; the TCRdb copy retains only in-frame clones and omits some. This sample has 150,000 or so clones, with 85% to 95% found just once. This CDR3 contains 16 residues. Germline V lookup: CDR1 ENHRY, CDR2 SYGVKD. V was clipped by 10 bases and J by 4 bases; unmatched bases: 17. Study results and limitations: Analysis identified GvH clones in recipient marrow, with some appearing first in ileum or blood.

The source is a human donor who received an intestinal transplant. This specimen was unstimulated CD4+ T cells sorted from spleen or lymph node cells, taken before intestinal transplant. This sequence joins TRBV10-3 and TRBJ1-1; 8 bases are shared with TRBD1. CDR3 DNA: TGTGCCACAACGCTGAGACAGGGGATAGGAGTCACTGAAGCTTTCTTT. Its protein product is CATTLRQGIGVTEAFF.